The next 5 T cell receptor beta chains were all read from a single sample in a study of PD-1 blockade in mismatch repair-deficient tumors. The table came from immunoSEQ multiplex PCR; TCRdb's copy has only in-frame clones and leaves some out. Altogether about 79,000 clones are present, 80% to 90% being singletons, with the ten largest covering less than 6.5%. Sequenced material: peripheral blood, taken 44 weeks after starting pembrolizumab. The receptors come from an adult with mismatch repair-deficient cancer.

The chain has TRBV2 and TRBJ1-1, with TRBD1 matching 9 bases. Germline V gene sequence: CDR1 SNHLY, CDR2 FYNNEI. The CDR3 loop spans 14 amino acids. Germline trimming cut 6 bases from V and 5 bases from J; bases unmatched to any gene: 7. The CDR3 sequence is CASSQDRGLTEAFF. The CDR3 region has the DNA TGTGCCAGCAGCCAAGACAGGGGGTTGACTGAAGCTTTCTTT.

The chain is built from TRBV6-1 and TRBJ2-1, with 11 bases lining up with TRBD2. J gave up 5 bases and V 7 bases, and 7 bases lay outside the gene matches. Germline values: CDR1 MNHNS, CDR2 SASEGT. There are 15 residues in the CDR3. The CDR3 bases are TGTGCCAGCACCGGACTAGCGGGTAGCCACAATGAGCAGTTCTTC. Its protein product is CASTGLAGSHNEQFF.

The chain carries TRBV7-2 and TRBJ1-5, with D unresolved. The ends were cut back, 1 base at V and 2 bases at J, with 12 bases in the middle. This CDR3 has 16 amino acids. Germline V gene sequence: CDR1 SGHTA, CDR2 FQGNSA. CDR3: CASSLVGGNGNQPQHF. CDR3 coding DNA: TGTGCCAGCAGCTTAGTAGGAGGGAATGGCAATCAGCCCCAGCATTTT. The full variable domain, rest sourced from reference TRBV7-2 and TRBJ1-5, is GAGVSQSPSNKVTEKGKDVELRCDPISGHTALYWYRQSLGQGLEFLIYFQGNSAPDKSGLPSDRFSAERTGGSVSTLTIQRTQQEDSAVYLCASSLVGGNGNQPQHFGDGTRLSIL.

The genes are TRBV5-1 and TRBJ2-3, with 7 bases fitting TRBD2. Looked up from germline, CDR1 is SGHRS and CDR2 is YFSETQ. V lost 4 bases to trimming and J lost 2 bases; unmatched junction nucleotides: 13. The CDR3 contains 17 residues. CDR3 residues: CASSPSLGGRDTDTQYF. In DNA, the CDR3 is TGCGCCAGCAGCCCCTCCCTCGGCGGGAGAGACACAGATACGCAGTATTTT.

The chain carries TRBV5-4 and TRBJ1-2; the D is unclear. Germline V gene data show CDR1 as SGHNT and CDR2 as YYREEE (reference sequence). V was cut by 6 bases and J by 0 bases, with 15 bases left in between. This CDR3 contains 15 residues. The CDR3 loop is CASTRAPRANYGYTF. Here the CDR3 DNA reads TGTGCCAGCACCCGAGCACCACGGGCTAACTATGGCTACACCTTC.